This T cell receptor (beta chain) was observed in a study of T cell changes during pregnancy in multiple sclerosis. Profiling relied on immunoSEQ multiplex PCR, and the TCRdb table lists in-frame clones only, not all of them. Of tens of thousands of clones listed, about 90% were seen once; the top ten hold approximately 0.69%. The germline V and J ends were trimmed by 5 bases and 5 bases, with 12 bases remaining between them. Germline CDR1 is MNHNS and CDR2 is SASEGT. The CDR3 covers 13 residues. The clonotype was recovered from a female donor in good health, enrolled as a control in a pregnancy study. Sequences were derived from CD4+ T cells from peripheral blood mononuclear cells, sampled in the first trimester of pregnancy. This chain connects TRBV6-1 to TRBJ2-5; tentative D call: TRBD1 (6 bases). CDR3 bases: TGTGCCAGCAGTATTCACAGGGTTGAGACCCAGTACTTC. Residues: CASSIHRVETQYF.